The 14 T cell receptor beta chains below come from one sample, sequenced in a study of T cell responses to AZD1222 COVID-19 vaccine. Repertoires were generated with immunoSEQ multiplex PCR, while TCRdb's copy carries only in-frame clones and drops some. This table has about 85,000 clones, about 90% appearing once. Sequencing was performed on peripheral blood, taken on day 0 of MenACWY control vaccination. These receptors all come from an adult in good health.

V is TRBV13 and J is TRBJ1-2; D is perhaps TRBD1 (6 bases). V was trimmed by 5 bases and J by 1 base, leaving 14 bases between them. Germline V lookup: CDR1 PRHDT, CDR2 FYEKMQ (reference sequence). The CDR3 has 15 residues. CDR3 bases: TGTGCCAGCAGCCGAGGACAGAAGCTTAACTATGGCTACACCTTC. It specifies CASSRGQKLNYGYTF.

The chain carries TRBV6-5 and TRBJ2-3, with D perhaps being TRBD1 or TRBD2 (6 bases each). Trimming cost V 4 bases and J 3 bases, with 17 bases left between them. The CDR3 sequence is 16 residues long. Per germline, CDR1 MNHEY and CDR2 SVGAGI. The CDR3 is CASSFGGGQGTDTQYF. The CDR3 DNA follows: TGTGCCAGCAGTTTCGGAGGGGGGCAGGGAACAGATACGCAGTATTTT.

This clone came up once. The chain has TRBV6-5 and TRBJ2-4; D gene uncertain. Germline CDR1 is MNHEY and CDR2 is SVGAGI. The CDR3 length is 14 residues. Trimming pared 5 bases from V and 5 bases from J, leaving 13 bases between. The CDR3 DNA sequence: TGTGCCAGCAGTCCGGCATCGGTTCAAAACATTCAGTACTTC. It yields the protein CASSPASVQNIQYF.

The V gene is TRBV7-9, the J gene TRBJ1-1; weak D call: TRBD1 (5 bases). The CDR3 contains 14 residues. Germline-derived CDR1 and CDR2 are SEHNR and FQNEAQ (reference sequence). The V end was cut by 5 bases, the J end by 1 base, with 11 bases between. This chain's CDR3 is CASSPGLQNTEAFF. The CDR3 DNA sequence: TGTGCCAGCAGCCCGGGGCTTCAGAACACTGAAGCTTTCTTT.

This clone appeared a single time. The chain uses TRBV6-5 and TRBJ2-7; 10 nucleotides line up with TRBD2. The CDR3 is 14 amino acids. The J segment lost 2 bases and the V segment lost 6 bases, leaving 4 bases of the junction unmatched. Germline loops: CDR1 MNHEY, CDR2 SVGAGI. The CDR3 DNA reads TGTGCCAGCAGCCGAGCGGGGGGGCCCTACGAGCAGTACTTC. Translated: CASSRAGGPYEQYF.

The chain's CDR3 is CASSPQGASTEAFF. CDR3 nucleotide sequence: TGTGCCAGCAGCCCGCAGGGGGCGAGCACTGAAGCTTTCTTT. The rearrangement links TRBV5-6 to TRBJ1-1; 8 bases match TRBD1. V lost 4 bases, J lost 4 bases, and 6 bases stayed unmatched. The CDR3 consists of 14 residues. From germline, CDR1 is SGHDT and CDR2 YYEEEE. The complete variable domain, with remaining parts taken from reference TRBV5-6 and TRBJ1-1, reads DAGVTQSPTHLIKTRGQQVTLRCSPKSGHDTVSWYQQALGQGPQFIFQYYEEEERQRGNFPDRFSGHQFPNYSSELNVNALLLGDSALYLCASSPQGASTEAFFGQGTRLTVV.

The genes are TRBV6-4 and TRBJ2-1; 8 nucleotides agree with TRBD1. V lost 3 bases to trimming and J lost 9 bases; unmatched junction nucleotides: 10. Per germline, CDR1 MRHNA and CDR2 SNTAGT. The CDR3 is 15 residues long. The CDR3 loop is CASSEPGRGQGEQFF. CDR3 in DNA: TGTGCCAGCAGTGAACCGGGCAGGGGGCAAGGTGAGCAGTTCTTC.

The chain uses TRBV14 and TRBJ2-3, with 8 bases aligning to TRBD2. Germline lookup yields CDR1 SGHDN and CDR2 FVKESK. V shed 1 base, J shed 2 bases, and the junction held 2 bases outside the gene matches. This CDR3 contains 15 residues. This CDR3 is CASSQAGGFTDTQYF. The CDR3 nucleotides read TGTGCCAGCAGCCAAGCGGGGGGGTTCACAGATACGCAGTATTTT.

V is TRBV30 and J is TRBJ2-3; TRBD2 aligns across 10 bases. V shed 0 bases and J 4 bases; nucleotides not matched to a gene: 4. The germline gives CDR1 GTSNPN, CDR2 SVGIG (reference sequence). This CDR3 is built from 15 residues. The chain's CDR3 is CAWSVSLAGADTQYF. CDR3 nucleotides: TGTGCCTGGAGTGTAAGCCTAGCGGGGGCAGATACGCAGTATTTT. Using reference TRBV30 and TRBJ2-3 for the parts outside the CDR3, the full variable domain is SQTIHQWPATLVQPVGSPLSLECTVEGTSNPNLYWYRQAAGRGLQLLFYSVGIGQISSEVPQNLSASRPQDRQFILSSKKLLLSDSGFYLCAWSVSLAGADTQYFGPGTRLTVL.

This chain connects TRBV5-4 to TRBJ1-6; a weak D match, TRBD1 (5 bases). Trimming removed 0 bases at V and 9 bases at J, with 13 bases between. This CDR3 is 15 amino acids long. Germline CDR1 is SGHNT and CDR2 is YYREEE (reference sequence). The CDR3 here is CASSLGGSLSSPLHF. CDR3 nucleotide sequence: TGTGCCAGCAGCTTGGGGGGCTCGTTGAGTTCACCCCTCCACTTT.

This chain links TRBV27 with TRBJ1-6, with 7 nucleotides matching TRBD1. The CDR3 spans 14 residues. The germline CDR1 and CDR2 sequences are MNHEY and SMNVEV (reference sequence). Trimming took 5 bases from V and 9 from J; bases not matched to a gene: 7. The CDR3 loop reads CASSPWTGASPLHF. For the CDR3, the DNA is TGTGCCAGCAGTCCGTGGACAGGAGCTTCACCCCTCCACTTT.

CDR3 sequence reads: CASSAVTSGAPQYF. The DNA for the CDR3 is TGTGCCAGCAGTGCAGTTACTAGCGGGGCCCCGCAGTATTTT. The V gene is TRBV2, the J gene TRBJ2-3, with TRBD2 matching over 10 bases. The CDR3 covers 14 residues. Per germline, CDR1 SNHLY and CDR2 FYNNEI. The V and J ends lost 4 bases and 10 bases, in that order; junction bases with no gene match: 8.

The chain couples TRBV3-1 (or the pseudogene TRBV3-2) to TRBJ1-1; D possibly corresponds to TRBD1 (5 bases). The germline V and J ends were trimmed by 3 bases and 5 bases, with 19 bases remaining between them. Germline loops: CDR1 LGHDT, CDR2 YNNKEL (reference sequence). This CDR3 region has 16 residues. Written as DNA, the CDR3 is TGTGCCAGCAGCCACCCCCCCAGAAGGGGCAAGACTGAAGCTTTCTTT. This encodes CASSHPPRRGKTEAFF.

This clone was seen once. The chain joins TRBV7-2 to TRBJ2-7, with a weak D call TRBD1 (5 bases). The V end lost 1 base, the J end lost 2 bases, and 9 bases lay between the germline ends. CDR1 is SGHTA, CDR2 FQGNSA, per germline. This CDR3 contains 14 residues. CDR3 sequence: CASSLVRGPYEQYF. For the CDR3, the DNA is TGTGCCAGCAGCTTAGTTAGGGGCCCCTACGAGCAGTACTTC.